The 15 T cell receptor beta chains below all came from one sample that was sequenced in a study of blood T cell repertoires in COVID-19. Generated by immunoSEQ multiplex PCR, the TCRdb table keeps only in-frame clones and is missing some. The table has roughly 52,000 clones, approximately 88% seen once. What was sequenced was peripheral blood. All receptors derive from a man aged 40-49 years with COVID-19, enrolled during active disease.

This chain links TRBV24-1 with TRBJ2-7, with D tentatively TRBD1 (7 bases). The germline V and J ends were trimmed by 9 bases and 4 bases, with 15 bases remaining between them. The CDR3 extends over 13 amino acids. Germline assignment: CDR1 KGHDR and CDR2 SFDVKD. The CDR3 bases are TGTGCCACCGCAGGGGGGAATCCTTACGAGCAGTACTTC. Protein sequence: CATAGGNPYEQYF.

V is TRBV7-2 and J is TRBJ1-2, with 7 positions matching TRBD1. Looked up from germline, CDR1 is SGHTA and CDR2 is FQGNSA. The V gene end was trimmed by 5 bases and the J gene end by 2 bases; junction bases not matched to a gene: 8. This CDR3 has 15 residues. CDR3 residues: CASSRRQGNNYGYTF. DNA for the CDR3: TGTGCCAGCAGCCGGCGACAGGGAAACAACTATGGCTACACCTTC.

This chain joins TRBV11-3 and TRBJ2-5, with TRBD2 matching 11 bases. Germline CDR1 is SGHNT and CDR2 is YENEEA. J gave up 3 bases and V 11 bases, and 11 bases lay outside the gene matches. This CDR3 has 15 amino acids. The CDR3 region has the DNA TGTGCCCGCAATATTAGCGGGGGGGCCGAAGAGACCCAGTACTTC. This sequence encodes CARNISGGAEETQYF.

This clone showed up just once. The chain joins TRBV6-5 to TRBJ1-1; maybe TRBD1 (6 bases). Germline V gene lookup returns CDR1 MNHEY and CDR2 SVGAGI. This CDR3 region has 14 residues. V gave up 10 bases and J gave up 6 bases, with 21 bases separating them. The CDR3 loop is CAIMDRALVAEAFF. The CDR3 bases are TGTGCCATCATGGACAGAGCCCTTGTAGCTGAAGCTTTCTTT.

J is TRBJ2-7 and V is TRBV12-3 or TRBV12-4; no reliable D call. The V end was cut by 3 bases, the J end by 0 bases, with 6 bases between. The CDR3 extends over 13 amino acids. The CDR3 spells CASSFEISYEQYF. The CDR3 DNA follows: TGTGCCAGCAGTTTCGAGATCTCCTACGAGCAGTACTTC.

J is TRBJ1-1 and V is TRBV28; weak D call: TRBD1 (6 bases). Germline V gene lookup returns CDR1 MDHEN and CDR2 SYDVKM. The V gene lost 6 bases and the J gene lost 2 bases, with 19 bases spanning the gap. This CDR3 region has 16 residues. The CDR3 DNA is TGTGCCAGCAGCTCCCCCCACAGGGCCGGCAACACTGAAGCTTTCTTT. It translates to CASSSPHRAGNTEAFF.

The V gene is TRBV9, the J gene TRBJ2-2; tentative D call: TRBD2 (5 bases). The ends were cut back, 5 bases at V and 7 bases at J, with 18 bases in the middle. Germline V gives CDR1 SGDLS, CDR2 YYNGEE. This CDR3 region has 15 residues. The CDR3 DNA reads as TGTGCCAGCAGTGGACCCGGTGGGGAGATCGGGGAGCTGTTTTTT. Amino acids: CASSGPGGEIGELFF.

The rearrangement links TRBV28 to TRBJ1-5, with a possible D match to TRBD1 (5 bases). The CDR3 loop spans 15 amino acids. Between the trimmed V and J ends, which lost 8 bases and 1 base, there was a span of 15 bases. Germline V CDR1 and CDR2: MDHEN, SYDVKM. The CDR3 bases are TGTGCCAGCCGCCGCCAGGGAGGGAGCAATCAGCCCCAGCATTTT. Translation gives CASRRQGGSNQPQHF.

The V gene is TRBV5-6, the J gene TRBJ2-2; TRBD1 matches at 9 bases. In germline, CDR1 is SGHDT, CDR2 YYEEEE. Losses at the gene ends were 4 bases for V and 1 base for J; bases not matched to a gene: 2. CDR3 length: 15 amino acids. The CDR3 coding sequence is TGTGCCAGCAGCACGGGACAGGGGAACACCGGGGAGCTGTTTTTT. Amino acids: CASSTGQGNTGELFF.

This clone was counted a few times. This chain joins TRBV3-1 (or the pseudogene TRBV3-2) and TRBJ2-7, with TRBD2 matching over 7 bases. The CDR3 runs 12 residues. Germline trimming cut 3 bases from V and 5 bases from J; bases unmatched to any gene: 1. Germline values: CDR1 LGHDT, CDR2 YNNKEL (reference sequence). CDR3: CASSHAGDEQYF. Here the CDR3 DNA reads TGTGCCAGCAGCCACGCGGGGGACGAGCAGTACTTC.

The rearrangement uses TRBV6-4 and TRBJ1-5; 9 bases line up with TRBD1. Trimming removed 7 bases from V and 3 bases from J; junction bases left unmatched: 13. Germline V gene lookup returns CDR1 MRHNA and CDR2 SNTAGT. The CDR3 is made up of 17 amino acids. The CDR3 protein is CASTQGGTGSDNQPQHF. The CDR3, as DNA: TGTGCCAGCACCCAGGGGGGGACAGGGAGCGACAATCAGCCCCAGCATTTT.

This sequence joins TRBV6-2 or TRBV6-3 and TRBJ1-5; 7 nucleotides align to TRBD1. The CDR3 loop spans 14 amino acids. The J segment lost 3 bases and the V segment lost 5 bases, leaving 4 bases of the junction unmatched. Per germline, CDR1 MNHEY and CDR2 SVGEGT. Here the CDR3 DNA reads TGTGCCAGCAGTATGGACAGGACCAATCAGCCCCAGCATTTT. It specifies CASSMDRTNQPQHF.

V gene TRBV11-2 combines with J gene TRBJ2-1; D is uncertain. With 2 bases removed from V and 7 bases from J, the gap between germline ends came to 6 bases. CDR1 is SGHAT and CDR2 is FQNNGV in the germline V gene. The CDR3 length is 12 residues. CDR3 loop: CASSLFGNEQFF. Here the CDR3 DNA reads TGTGCCAGCAGCTTATTCGGGAATGAGCAGTTCTTC. Based on the CDR3 plus reference TRBV11-2 and TRBJ2-1, the full variable domain is EAGVAQSPRYKIIEKRQSVAFWCNPISGHATLYWYQQILGQGPKLLIQFQNNGVVDDSQLPKDRFSAERLKGVDSTLKIQPAKLEDSAVYLCASSLFGNEQFFGPGTRLTVL.

The gene calls are TRBV11-2 and TRBJ2-5; D not resolved. Per the germline V gene, CDR1 is SGHAT and CDR2 is FQNNGV. This CDR3 comprises 10 residues. V was clipped by 5 bases and J by 4 bases, with 2 bases between them. CDR3 in amino acids: CASSRETQYF. The CDR3 DNA is TGTGCCAGCAGCCGAGAGACCCAGTACTTC. The whole variable domain, filled in from reference TRBV11-2 and TRBJ2-5, reads EAGVAQSPRYKIIEKRQSVAFWCNPISGHATLYWYQQILGQGPKLLIQFQNNGVVDDSQLPKDRFSAERLKGVDSTLKIQPAKLEDSAVYLCASSRETQYFGPGTRLLVL.

V and J are TRBV19 and TRBJ1-1, with a possible D match to TRBD1 (6 bases). The ends were cut back, 10 bases at V and 4 bases at J, with 22 bases in the middle. The CDR3 totals 15 residues. Germline V gives CDR1 LNHDA, CDR2 SQIVND (reference sequence). The CDR3 protein is CATHPTGPMGTEAFF. CDR3 nucleotide sequence: TGTGCCACCCACCCAACAGGGCCGATGGGCACTGAAGCTTTCTTT.